This is a list of T cell receptor beta chains from one sample in a study of Ad26.COV2.S vaccination and SARS-CoV-2 variants. Sequenced by immunoSEQ multiplex PCR; TCRdb stores in-frame clones only, minus some. The data hold approximately 300,000 clones, with around 83% observed a single time. The sample consisted of peripheral blood, taken in a trial of Ad26.COV2.S vaccine versus placebo. The origin of the receptors is a person between 18 and 65 years old who received the Ad26.COV2.S COVID-19 vaccine or a placebo. Each CDR3 is given with its conserved first and last residue. Fields, in order: CDR3 protein, CDR3 DNA, J gene, V gene, clone size, D gene. A D gene is named only where the DNA matches it firmly. Some rows have no size entry. The others give once, few or many, or a class for an expanded clone.

cdr3_aa: CAWSPGTGPNEKLFF
cdr3_nt: TGTGCCTGGAGTCCAGGGACAGGGCCGAATGAAAAACTGTTTTTT
j_call: TRBJ1-4
v_call: TRBV30
clone_size: -
d_call: TRBD1

cdr3_aa: CASSYSGTGVDGYTF
cdr3_nt: TGTGCCAGCAGTTACTCAGGGACAGGGGTAGATGGCTACACCTTC
j_call: TRBJ1-2
v_call: TRBV6-6
clone_size: -
d_call: TRBD1

cdr3_aa: CASSVRGSTDTQYF
cdr3_nt: TGTGCCAGCAGCGTAAGGGGGTCCACAGATACGCAGTATTTT
j_call: TRBJ2-3
v_call: TRBV9
clone_size: -
d_call: -

cdr3_aa: CASSQEAGRKGSEAFF
cdr3_nt: TGTGCCAGCAGCCAAGAGGCAGGGAGGAAGGGATCCGAAGCTTTCTTT
j_call: TRBJ1-1
v_call: TRBV3-1/TRBV3-2
clone_size: -
d_call: -

cdr3_aa: CASSQEAGSNYGYTF
cdr3_nt: TGCGCCAGCAGCCAAGAAGCAGGGTCGAACTATGGCTACACCTTC
j_call: TRBJ1-2
v_call: TRBV4-3
clone_size: once
d_call: -

cdr3_aa: CASGHGPGTGNTEAFF
cdr3_nt: TGTGCTAGTGGACACGGCCCGGGCACGGGGAACACTGAAGCTTTCTTT
j_call: TRBJ1-1
v_call: TRBV12-5
clone_size: -
d_call: -

cdr3_aa: CAWSVWNTEAFF
cdr3_nt: TGTGCCTGGAGTGTATGGAACACTGAAGCTTTCTTT
j_call: TRBJ1-1
v_call: TRBV30
clone_size: -
d_call: -

cdr3_aa: CAIRGQADSGELFF
cdr3_nt: TGTGCCATCAGGGGACAGGCCGACTCCGGGGAGCTGTTTTTT
j_call: TRBJ2-2
v_call: TRBV10-3
clone_size: -
d_call: TRBD1

cdr3_aa: CASMSVVKGKLFF
cdr3_nt: TGTGCCAGCATGTCGGTGGTCAAGGGAAAACTGTTTTTT
j_call: TRBJ1-4
v_call: TRBV2
clone_size: -
d_call: -

cdr3_aa: CASSFGQREKLFF
cdr3_nt: TGTGCCAGCAGTTTCGGACAGAGGGAAAAACTGTTTTTT
j_call: TRBJ1-4
v_call: TRBV27
clone_size: -
d_call: -

cdr3_aa: CASSLFGQGVPEAFF
cdr3_nt: TGTGCCAGCAGTTTATTCGGACAGGGGGTACCTGAAGCTTTCTTT
j_call: TRBJ1-1
v_call: TRBV27
clone_size: -
d_call: TRBD1

cdr3_aa: CSVGLQETQYF
cdr3_nt: TGCAGCGTTGGCCTCCAAGAGACCCAGTACTTC
j_call: TRBJ2-5
v_call: TRBV29-1
clone_size: -
d_call: -

cdr3_aa: CASSLDIATEAFF
cdr3_nt: TGCGCCAGCAGCTTAGATATAGCCACTGAAGCTTTCTTT
j_call: TRBJ1-1
v_call: TRBV5-1
clone_size: -
d_call: -

cdr3_aa: CSVDSSREQFF
cdr3_nt: TGCAGCGTTGATAGTTCTCGTGAGCAGTTCTTC
j_call: TRBJ2-1
v_call: TRBV29-1
clone_size: once
d_call: -

cdr3_aa: CASRVDFTGELFF
cdr3_nt: TGTGCCAGCAGGGTTGACTTCACCGGGGAGCTGTTTTTT
j_call: TRBJ2-2
v_call: TRBV5-6
clone_size: -
d_call: -

cdr3_aa: CASTQTGDHFRNYGYTF
cdr3_nt: TGTGCCAGCACCCAGACAGGGGATCACTTCCGGAACTATGGCTACACCTTC
j_call: TRBJ1-2
v_call: TRBV7-9
clone_size: -
d_call: TRBD1

cdr3_aa: CAWDSGTGASGANVLTF
cdr3_nt: TGTGCCTGGGATTCCGGGACAGGGGCCTCTGGGGCCAACGTCCTGACTTTC
j_call: TRBJ2-6
v_call: TRBV30
clone_size: -
d_call: TRBD1

cdr3_aa: CASSYMNTEAFF
cdr3_nt: TGTGCCAGTAGTTACATGAACACTGAAGCTTTCTTT
j_call: TRBJ1-1
v_call: TRBV19
clone_size: -
d_call: -

cdr3_aa: CASSLTGGTEAFF
cdr3_nt: TGTGCCAGCAGTTTGACAGGGGGCACTGAAGCTTTCTTT
j_call: TRBJ1-1
v_call: TRBV6-4
clone_size: -
d_call: TRBD1

cdr3_aa: CSVSQRSSYEQYF
cdr3_nt: TGCAGCGTTTCCCAGCGGAGCTCCTACGAGCAGTACTTC
j_call: TRBJ2-7
v_call: TRBV29-1
clone_size: few
d_call: -

cdr3_aa: CAGGLAGGRTQYF
cdr3_nt: TGTGCCGGCGGCCTAGCGGGGGGGCGAACCCAGTACTTC
j_call: TRBJ2-5
v_call: TRBV5-4
clone_size: -
d_call: TRBD2

cdr3_aa: CASSPGTGTGQPQHF
cdr3_nt: TGTGCCAGTAGTCCCGGGACAGGGACGGGGCAGCCCCAGCATTTT
j_call: TRBJ1-5
v_call: TRBV19
clone_size: -
d_call: TRBD1

cdr3_aa: CASQAPGQGNYGYTF
cdr3_nt: TGTGCCAGCCAGGCCCCAGGACAGGGGAACTATGGCTACACCTTC
j_call: TRBJ1-2
v_call: TRBV7-9
clone_size: -
d_call: TRBD1

cdr3_aa: CASRGPQSQHF
cdr3_nt: TGTGCCAGCAGGGGCCCCCAGTCCCAGCATTTT
j_call: TRBJ1-5
v_call: TRBV2
clone_size: -
d_call: -

cdr3_aa: CASNSGAGHQETQYF
cdr3_nt: TGTGCCAGTAACTCCGGGGCAGGGCACCAAGAGACCCAGTACTTC
j_call: TRBJ2-5
v_call: TRBV19
clone_size: -
d_call: -

cdr3_aa: CASSYRDPMRGAFF
cdr3_nt: TGTGCCAGCAGCTACCGGGACCCCATGAGAGGAGCTTTCTTT
j_call: TRBJ1-1
v_call: TRBV7-8
clone_size: few
d_call: -

cdr3_aa: CASSRYRDSYEQYF
cdr3_nt: TGTGCCAGCAGCAGATACAGGGACTCCTACGAGCAGTACTTC
j_call: TRBJ2-7
v_call: TRBV3-1/TRBV3-2
clone_size: once
d_call: -

cdr3_aa: CASSSQVREGYGYTF
cdr3_nt: TGTGCCAGCAGCTCCCAGGTGCGGGAGGGCTATGGCTACACCTTC
j_call: TRBJ1-2
v_call: TRBV4-2
clone_size: few
d_call: -

cdr3_aa: CASSKTTSTETQYF
cdr3_nt: TGTGCCAGCAGCAAAACCACTAGCACGGAGACCCAGTACTTC
j_call: TRBJ2-5
v_call: TRBV2
clone_size: -
d_call: -

cdr3_aa: CASSPLDKIYGYTF
cdr3_nt: TGTGCCAGCTCACCATTAGACAAGATCTATGGCTACACCTTC
j_call: TRBJ1-2
v_call: TRBV18
clone_size: -
d_call: -

cdr3_aa: CASSLGGILKGFEQFF
cdr3_nt: TGTGCCAGCAGCCTCGGCGGCATACTAAAGGGCTTCGAGCAGTTCTTC
j_call: TRBJ2-1
v_call: TRBV5-4
clone_size: once
d_call: -

cdr3_aa: CASSSGGPTGELFF
cdr3_nt: TGCGCCAGCAGCTCCGGGGGCCCTACCGGGGAGCTGTTTTTT
j_call: TRBJ2-2
v_call: TRBV5-1
clone_size: -
d_call: -

cdr3_aa: CSVRTSGGSASYNEQFF
cdr3_nt: TGCAGCGTCCGGACTAGCGGGGGGTCGGCGTCTTACAATGAGCAGTTCTTC
j_call: TRBJ2-1
v_call: TRBV29-1
clone_size: once
d_call: TRBD2

cdr3_aa: CASSYDGGRPEAFF
cdr3_nt: TGTGCCAGCAGTTACGACGGGGGCCGGCCTGAAGCTTTCTTT
j_call: TRBJ1-1
v_call: TRBV6-5
clone_size: -
d_call: -

cdr3_aa: CASSSRQNTEAFF
cdr3_nt: TGTGCCAGCAGCTCCAGACAGAACACTGAAGCTTTCTTT
j_call: TRBJ1-1
v_call: TRBV9
clone_size: -
d_call: -

cdr3_aa: CASSPRGGSPPDSPLHF
cdr3_nt: TGTGCCAGCTCACCAAGGGGGGGGTCCCCTCCGGATTCACCCCTCCACTTT
j_call: TRBJ1-6
v_call: TRBV18
clone_size: -
d_call: -

cdr3_aa: CASSETGNEQFF
cdr3_nt: TGTGCCAGCAGCGAGACAGGGAATGAGCAGTTCTTC
j_call: TRBJ2-1
v_call: TRBV9
clone_size: -
d_call: TRBD1

cdr3_aa: CASIPGAGETQYF
cdr3_nt: TGTGCCAGCATACCTGGGGCCGGGGAGACCCAGTACTTC
j_call: TRBJ2-5
v_call: TRBV28
clone_size: -
d_call: -

cdr3_aa: CASSLIVGGSNSPLHF
cdr3_nt: TGTGCCAGCAGTTTAATAGTGGGGGGTAGTAATTCACCCCTCCACTTT
j_call: TRBJ1-6
v_call: TRBV27
clone_size: -
d_call: -

cdr3_aa: CASSSDRGLTTNSGNTIYF
cdr3_nt: TGTGCCAGTAGCTCAGACAGGGGCCTCACTACAAACTCTGGAAACACCATATATTTT
j_call: TRBJ1-3
v_call: TRBV19
clone_size: -
d_call: TRBD1

cdr3_aa: CASSKATSGGALRGGSIQYF
cdr3_nt: TGCGCCAGCAGCAAAGCTACTAGCGGGGGGGCCCTCCGAGGTGGAAGCATTCAGTACTTC
j_call: TRBJ2-4
v_call: TRBV5-1
clone_size: -
d_call: TRBD2

cdr3_aa: CASSLVNTEAFF
cdr3_nt: TGTGCCAGCAGCTTAGTGAACACTGAAGCTTTCTTT
j_call: TRBJ1-1
v_call: TRBV7-2
clone_size: -
d_call: -

cdr3_aa: CASSSGTSHTDTQYF
cdr3_nt: TGTGCCAGCAGCTCCGGGACTTCACACACAGATACGCAGTATTTT
j_call: TRBJ2-3
v_call: TRBV7-3
clone_size: -
d_call: -

cdr3_aa: CSASNRGAGETQYF
cdr3_nt: TGCAGTGCTAGTAACCGGGGGGCCGGGGAGACCCAGTACTTC
j_call: TRBJ2-5
v_call: TRBV20-1
clone_size: -
d_call: -

cdr3_aa: CASSDGGARDTQYF
cdr3_nt: TGTGCCAGCAGTGATGGGGGGGCCCGAGATACGCAGTATTTT
j_call: TRBJ2-3
v_call: TRBV2
clone_size: -
d_call: -

cdr3_aa: CASSYGRGRVSGNTIYF
cdr3_nt: TGTGCCAGCAGCTACGGTAGGGGAAGGGTCTCTGGAAACACCATATATTTT
j_call: TRBJ1-3
v_call: TRBV7-9
clone_size: -
d_call: -

cdr3_aa: CASSLGQGAYEQYF
cdr3_nt: TGTGCCAGCAGCTTAGGACAGGGGGCTTACGAGCAGTACTTC
j_call: TRBJ2-7
v_call: TRBV7-2
clone_size: -
d_call: TRBD1